Listed below are T cell receptor beta chains from one sample, sequenced in a study of control samples from healthy donors and cancer patients. The data were produced by immunoSEQ multiplex PCR, yet TCRdb's version contains in-frame clones alone and is incomplete. Of under 110,000 clones detected, approximately 90% appear once; the ten largest clones hold about 7.8%. The sequencing sample was made of blood. The receptors were gathered from a man aged 25-45 years in good health. CDR3s include the opening cysteine and the closing phenylalanine or tryptophan. Each record gives: V gene, D gene, clone size, J gene, CDR3 protein, CDR3 DNA. The D gene is left open where the match is weak. Clone sizes are given selectively: once, few, many, or a class where the clone is expanded.

>TRBV7-2|TRBD1|-|TRBJ2-7
CASSRDRGQYEQYF
TGTGCCAGCAGTCGGGACAGGGGACAATACGAGCAGTACTTC
>TRBV2|-|-|TRBJ1-1
CASSTGWLEAFF
TGTGCCAGCTCTACGGGTTGGTTAGAAGCTTTCTTT
>TRBV7-2|TRBD1|-|TRBJ1-2
CASSFADRGGGYTF
TGTGCCAGCAGCTTCGCGGACAGGGGTGGTGGCTACACCTTC
>TRBV15|-|-|TRBJ1-5
CATSRDQTNQPQHF
TGTGCCACCAGCAGAGACCAGACCAATCAGCCCCAGCATTTT
>TRBV12-2|-|-|TRBJ1-1
CASRPPTDRVLTEAFF
TGTGCAAGTCGCCCGCCTACCGACAGGGTCCTAACTGAAGCTTTCTTT
>TRBV7-9|-|-|TRBJ1-5
CASSKSVGQPQHF
TGTGCCAGCAGCAAGTCTGTGGGTCAGCCCCAGCATTTT
>TRBV6-5|-|-|TRBJ1-2
CASSSVQGDGYTF
TGTGCCAGCAGTTCCGTCCAGGGTGATGGCTACACCTTC
>TRBV4-2|-|-|TRBJ2-1
CASSHVNEQFF
TGTGCCAGCAGCCATGTGAATGAGCAGTTCTTC
>TRBV30|-|-|TRBJ1-1
CAWSPTPVGNTEAFF
TGTGCCTGGAGCCCTACCCCTGTTGGAAACACTGAAGCTTTCTTT
>TRBV30|TRBD2|-|TRBJ2-1
CAWDEGVAGASEQFF
TGTGCCTGGGATGAGGGAGTAGCGGGAGCCAGTGAGCAGTTCTTC
>TRBV6-5|TRBD2|-|TRBJ2-3
CASRETSGSTDTQYF
TGTGCCAGCAGGGAGACTAGCGGGAGCACAGATACGCAGTATTTT
>TRBV30|-|-|TRBJ1-1
CAWSVPGRTEAFF
TGTGCCTGGAGTGTACCGGGGAGGACTGAAGCTTTCTTT
>TRBV2|-|-|TRBJ1-2
CASRGDQGMHGYTF
TGTGCCAGCAGGGGGGACCAAGGAATGCATGGCTACACCTTC
>TRBV5-1|-|-|TRBJ2-5
CASSFGGPRETQYF
TGCGCCAGCAGCTTTGGGGGGCCACGAGAGACCCAGTACTTC
>TRBV4-3|-|once|TRBJ1-1
CASSQEWGGHTEAFF
TGCGCCAGCAGCCAAGAGTGGGGGGGGCATACTGAAGCTTTCTTT
>TRBV15|TRBD2|-|TRBJ2-5
CATSRAGTSTRETQYF
TGTGCCACCAGCAGAGCTGGGACTAGCACGCGGGAGACCCAGTACTTC
>TRBV4-1|-|-|TRBJ2-6
CASSQDRDFSGANVLTF
TGCGCCAGCAGCCAAGACCGAGATTTCTCTGGGGCCAACGTCCTGACTTTC
>TRBV11-2|-|-|TRBJ1-3
CASSLDPGNTIYF
TGTGCCAGCAGCTTAGACCCTGGAAACACCATATATTTT
>TRBV11-2|-|-|TRBJ2-5
CASSATGLEGETQYF
TGTGCCAGCAGCGCCACAGGGTTGGAGGGGGAGACCCAGTACTTC
>TRBV4-1|-|-|TRBJ2-7
CASSQDQTASSYEQYF
TGCGCCAGCAGCCAAGATCAGACGGCAAGCTCCTACGAGCAGTACTTC
>TRBV18|TRBD2|-|TRBJ2-3
CASSPTSGSTDTQYF
TGTGCCAGCTCACCGACTAGCGGCAGCACAGATACGCAGTATTTT
>TRBV7-7|-|-|TRBJ2-1
CASSPEVSPYNEQFF
TGTGCCAGCAGCCCCGAAGTTTCACCCTACAATGAGCAGTTCTTC
>TRBV7-2|-|-|TRBJ1-2
CASSLVGTDYGYTF
TGTGCCAGCAGCTTAGTTGGGACGGACTATGGCTACACCTTC
>TRBV7-8|TRBD1|once|TRBJ2-1
CASSSTPGQGYNEQFF
TGTGCCAGCAGCTCTACCCCGGGACAGGGCTACAATGAGCAGTTCTTC
>TRBV7-9|TRBD1|-|TRBJ1-1
CASSWTGQATEAFF
TGTGCCAGCAGCTGGACAGGGCAGGCCACTGAAGCTTTCTTT
>TRBV28|-|-|TRBJ2-7
CASSFTRDNPEQYF
TGTGCCAGCAGTTTTACCCGGGACAACCCCGAGCAGTACTTC
>TRBV5-1|TRBD1|-|TRBJ1-5
CASSLGTGHNQPQHF
TGCGCCAGCAGCTTGGGGACAGGACACAATCAGCCCCAGCATTTT
>TRBV24-1|TRBD2|-|TRBJ2-3
CATSDKTGGPYTDTQYF
TGTGCCACCAGTGACAAGACGGGGGGGCCTTACACAGATACGCAGTATTTT
>TRBV4-1|TRBD1|-|TRBJ2-1
CASSQTPTGPGNEQFF
TGCGCCAGCAGCCAAACCCCGACAGGGCCGGGCAATGAGCAGTTCTTC
>TRBV3-1/TRBV3-2|-|-|TRBJ2-3
CASSQPLVATSTDTQYF
TGTGCCAGCAGCCAACCTCTCGTAGCGACTAGCACAGATACGCAGTATTTT
>TRBV20-1|-|-|TRBJ2-3
CSAMGVDTQYF
TGCAGTGCTATGGGGGTAGATACGCAGTATTTT